This TCR beta chain was sequenced for a study of blood T cell repertoires in COVID-19. Across the whole study: From T cells, B-cell-depleted T cells, or PBMCs came the material, which was cDNA or gDNA.

How the authors handled the data: Reference gene primer amplification gave estimated nucleated cell counts. Sequencing was performed with immunoSEQ multiplex PCR; in TCRdb, only in-frame clones are kept and a portion is missing. The DNA was the basis for D and trimming; V, J and clone size are from that table. The sample has 150,000 to 200,000 clones; around 85% are singletons. Germline CDR1 KGHDR, CDR2 SFDVKD. V gave up 4 bases and J gave up 2 bases; unmatched junction bases: 5. The CDR3 has 16 residues. Participants were aged about 18 to 95 years, lived in over 20 US areas, and enrolled virtually. Participants' reported clinical history set cohort assignment. This clone was observed once.

The sample taken for sequencing was PBMCs or T cells enriched from blood (not recorded which). This chain connects TRBV24-1 to TRBJ2-5, with 11 nucleotides matching TRBD2. The sequence was obtained from a middle-aged woman with acute COVID-19. As DNA, the CDR3 is TGTGCCACCAGTGACCCTGGGACTAGCGGACAAGAGACCCAGTACTTC. It specifies CATSDPGTSGQETQYF.